One and the same sample provided the 5 T cell receptor beta chains below, sequenced in a study of T-cell memory formation after mild COVID-19. TCRdb processed the 5' RACE reads anew with MiXCR; each CDR3 protein has one entry. The repertoire includes some 150,000 distinct CDR3 sequences, about 25% of them detected once, and around a quarter sits in the top ten. Sequencing input: PBMCs or a T cell subset sorted from them (not recorded which). These receptors were obtained from an adult woman who had mild COVID-19 (a few samples of this study predate the infection). Cell type and time point are not known.

V and J are TRBV28 and TRBJ2-1; D remains unclear. Trimming removed 3 bases at V and 5 bases at J, with 5 bases between. CDR1 is MDHEN, CDR2 SYDVKM, per germline. The CDR3 covers 12 residues. The CDR3 is CASSFGHNEQFF. In DNA form, the CDR3 reads TGTGCCAGCAGTTTTGGTCACAATGAGCAGTTCTTC.

J is TRBJ2-7 and V is TRBV5-5; 7 nucleotides line up with TRBD2. The CDR3 is made up of 16 amino acids. The V gene end was trimmed by 3 bases and the J gene end by 3 bases; junction bases not matched to a gene: 12. CDR1 is SGHKS and CDR2 is YYEKEE in the germline V gene (reference sequence). The CDR3 DNA follows: TGTGCCAGCAGCTCGGCCGGAAGCGGGGAGAGCTACGAGCAGTACTTC. Its translation is CASSSAGSGESYEQYF.

The V and J genes are TRBV19 and TRBJ1-1; D not resolved. The CDR3 is 14 residues long. CDR1 and CDR2 from the germline V gene are LNHDA and SQIVND (reference sequence). Trimming stripped 3 bases from V and 1 base from J, with 9 bases between. The CDR3 region has the DNA TGTGCCAGTAGTATCTGGGCCGAGAACACTGAAGCTTTCTTT. Amino acids: CASSIWAENTEAFF.

In its sample, this clonotype ranks as medium-sized (0.01 to 0.1%). V gene TRBV7-9 combines with J gene TRBJ2-7, with no clear D. V lost 3 bases and J 2 bases, leaving 8 bases between the germline ends. This CDR3 spans 13 amino acids. The germline V gene encodes CDR1 SEHNR and CDR2 FQNEAQ (reference sequence). In DNA form, the CDR3 reads TGTGCCAGCAGCTTCGACGGAACCTACGAGCAGTACTTC. This gives the protein CASSFDGTYEQYF.

This clonotype was seen ten or more times. The chain uses TRBV7-9 and TRBJ2-7, with TRBD1 matching over 8 bases. Germline CDR1 SEHNR, CDR2 FQNEAQ (reference sequence). The CDR3 runs to 13 residues. J gave up 3 bases and V 2 bases, and 0 bases lay outside the gene matches. CDR3 residues: CASSLTGGYEQYF. The CDR3 DNA reads TGTGCCAGCAGCTTAACAGGGGGCTACGAGCAGTACTTC.